The source of this T cell receptor (beta chain) is a study of vaccination and CD4 T cells after COVID-19. For the study at large: Controls used CEFX viral epitopes (positive), HIV-1 Nef peptides (negative), or no peptide.

V was pared by 4 bases and J by 5 bases, with 12 bases of the junction left unmatched. This CDR3 comprises 16 residues. Germline CDR1 is SGHRS and CDR2 is YFSETQ. Notes on this clonotype: Its antigen is not known.

With the Oncomine TCR Beta short-read assay, DNA from cultured CD4+ T cells was sequenced. TCRdb reanalysed the PCR reads using MiXCR and keeps one entry per CDR3 protein. The table has about 21,000 distinct CDR3 sequences, 35% to 40% seen once. Treatment here: approximately nine-day PBMC culture with coronavirus spike peptide pools or control peptides (ViraFEST assay). The origin of this receptor is a human donor who had recovered from COVID-19. The chain employs TRBV5-1 and TRBJ2-7, with TRBD2 matching over 10 bases. The material sequenced was CD4+ T cells from blood, cultured in vitro, taken before SARS-CoV-2 vaccination. CDR3 in DNA: TGCGCCAGCAGCCCCGTAGGAAGCGGGAGGGCCAACGAGCAGTACTTC. It yields the protein CASSPVGSGRANEQYF. Full variable domain (missing parts from reference TRBV5-1 and TRBJ2-7): KAGVTQTPRYLIKTRGQQVTLSCSPISGHRSVSWYQQTPGQGLQFLFEYFSETQRNKGNFPGRFSGRQFSNSRSEMNVSTLELGDSALYLCASSPVGSGRANEQYFGPGTRLTVT.